The rows below give T cell receptor beta chains drawn from one sample of a study of beta chain features in type 1 diabetes. The data were produced by immunoSEQ multiplex PCR, yet TCRdb's version contains in-frame clones alone and is incomplete. The sample yields 20,000 to 30,000 clones, about 69% seen once. The sample comprised Tregs from blood. These receptors were obtained from a man between 18 and 35 years old with type 1 diabetes. Both conserved end residues are trimmed from each CDR3. A D gene is named only where the DNA matches it firmly.

TRBD1 TRBV19 ASRQGSAERETQY
TRBD2 TRBV10-3 AISGLGGETQY
. TRBV5-5 ASSSLGEAGRTYNEQF
TRBD2 TRBV28 ASSSTPAGGSYNEQF
TRBD1 TRBV30 AWGEQGTETQY
. TRBV11-2 ASSETFNNEQF
. TRBV23-1 ASSQSSRSRETQY
. TRBV7-9 ASSKSREFAYEQY
TRBD2 TRBV15 ATSRVGLAGERNEQF
TRBD1 TRBV29-1 SVGTVYNEQF
. TRBV27 ASKRDINTGELF
. TRBV6-1 ASRFAVQPQH
TRBD2 TRBV5-1 ASSLQPSGSTDTQY
. TRBV6-5 ASSYSGSPETQY
. TRBV7-9 ASSLNQGAKSYEQY
TRBD2 TRBV7-2 ASSLNWGLAGNNEQF
. TRBV5-1 ASRTEETQY
. TRBV30 AWSVQENSPLH
. TRBV11-2 ASRPLRAKVGETQY
TRBD2 TRBV29-1 SVGGAGGLGEQY
TRBD2 TRBV11-2 ASSLDGRRPYEQY
TRBD2 TRBV6-1 ASSYSGLTYEQY
. TRBV2 ASRQVYGYT
. TRBV20-1 SARLVYEQY
. TRBV18 ASSPGGDTQY
TRBD1 TRBV7-2 ASRFSWDREIGEQY
. TRBV7-2 ASSGGGDTQY
TRBD1 TRBV10-3 AISERQGARETQY
. TRBV9 ASSVGLTGETQY
. TRBV7-9 ASSLLGREQY
TRBD1 TRBV6-6 ASRTTGGQWPQH
. TRBV5-1 ASSVEGQGGELF
TRBD2 TRBV9 ASSVSGGSTDTQY
. TRBV27 ASSPQGNYGYT
. TRBV19 ASSSSQGVAEAF
TRBD1 TRBV11-2 ASSLTGWANEKLF
TRBD2 TRBV5-1 ASSLKAGGPGELF
. TRBV5-1 ASSLGYSIRSYNEQF
. TRBV11-2 ASSLVFPRRSSYNEQF
TRBD1 TRBV29-1 SVEGPGQGLGQY
TRBD1 TRBV30 AWSLSQGYYGYT
TRBD2 TRBV28 ASSSLAGGPGELF
. TRBV5-4 ASSPDLTGPGYT
TRBD1 TRBV30 AWSEWTGVAKNIQY
TRBD1 TRBV5-4 ASGLLQPGGEGGYT
TRBD2 TRBV10-2 ASSDWGGGSVEQY
TRBD1 TRBV28 ASAIGQENSPLH
. TRBV11-2 ASSFSSGFYEQY
TRBD1 TRBV6-5 ASSRNRGRNQPQH
TRBD1 TRBV7-2 ASSPKAGGSTDTQY